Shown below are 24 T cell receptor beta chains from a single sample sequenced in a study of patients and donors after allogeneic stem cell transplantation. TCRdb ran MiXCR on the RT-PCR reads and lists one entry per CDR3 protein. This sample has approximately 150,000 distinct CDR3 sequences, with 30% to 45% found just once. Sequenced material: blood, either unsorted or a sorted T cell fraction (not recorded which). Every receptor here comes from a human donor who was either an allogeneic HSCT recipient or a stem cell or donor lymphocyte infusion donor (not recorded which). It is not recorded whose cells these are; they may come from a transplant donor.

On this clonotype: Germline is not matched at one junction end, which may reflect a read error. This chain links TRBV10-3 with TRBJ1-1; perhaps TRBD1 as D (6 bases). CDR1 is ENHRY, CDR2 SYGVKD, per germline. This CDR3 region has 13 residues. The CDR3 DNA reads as TGTGCCATCAGTGAAGGGGGACGGACTGAAGCTTCCTTT. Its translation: CAISEGGRTEASF.

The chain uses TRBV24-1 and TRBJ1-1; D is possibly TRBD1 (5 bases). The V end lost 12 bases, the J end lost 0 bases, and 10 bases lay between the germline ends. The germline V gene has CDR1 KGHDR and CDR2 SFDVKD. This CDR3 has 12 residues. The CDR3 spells CAPGIMNTEAFF. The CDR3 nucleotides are TGTGCCCCAGGGATTATGAACACTGAAGCTTTCTTT.

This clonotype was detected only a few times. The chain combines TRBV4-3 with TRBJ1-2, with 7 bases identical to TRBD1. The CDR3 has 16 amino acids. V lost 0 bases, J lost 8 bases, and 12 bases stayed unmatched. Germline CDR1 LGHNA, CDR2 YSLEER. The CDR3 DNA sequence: TGCGCCAGCAGCCAAGAACACGGACAGGCGGGATACGGCTACACCTTC. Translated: CASSQEHGQAGYGYTF.

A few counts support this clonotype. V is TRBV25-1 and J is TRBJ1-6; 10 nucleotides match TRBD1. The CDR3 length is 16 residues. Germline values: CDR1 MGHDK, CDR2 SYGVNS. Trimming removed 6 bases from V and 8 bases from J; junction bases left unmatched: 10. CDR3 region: CASSADSGQGYSPLHF. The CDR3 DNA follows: TGTGCCAGCAGCGCAGACTCGGGACAGGGGTATTCACCCCTCCACTTT.

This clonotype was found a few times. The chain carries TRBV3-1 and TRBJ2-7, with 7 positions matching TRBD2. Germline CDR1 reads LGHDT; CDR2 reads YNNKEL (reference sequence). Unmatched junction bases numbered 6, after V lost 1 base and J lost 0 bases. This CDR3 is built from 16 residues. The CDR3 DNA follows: TGTGCCAGCAGCCAAGCCCCCGGGACTAACTCCTACGAGCAGTACTTC. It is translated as CASSQAPGTNSYEQYF.

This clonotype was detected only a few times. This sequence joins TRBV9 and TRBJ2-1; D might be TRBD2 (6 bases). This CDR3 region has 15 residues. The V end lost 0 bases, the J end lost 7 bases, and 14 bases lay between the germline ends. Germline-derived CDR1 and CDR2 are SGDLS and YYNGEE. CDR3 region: CASSVEAGRGNEQFF. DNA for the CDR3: TGTGCCAGCAGCGTAGAGGCAGGTCGGGGGAATGAGCAGTTCTTC.

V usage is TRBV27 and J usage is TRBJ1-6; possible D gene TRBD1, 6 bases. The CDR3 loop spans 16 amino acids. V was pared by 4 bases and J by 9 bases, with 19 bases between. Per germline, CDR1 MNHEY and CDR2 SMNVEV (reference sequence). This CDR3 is CASSWRTDVWRSPLHF. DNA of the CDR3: TGTGCCAGCAGTTGGCGGACAGATGTTTGGCGTTCACCCCTCCACTTT.

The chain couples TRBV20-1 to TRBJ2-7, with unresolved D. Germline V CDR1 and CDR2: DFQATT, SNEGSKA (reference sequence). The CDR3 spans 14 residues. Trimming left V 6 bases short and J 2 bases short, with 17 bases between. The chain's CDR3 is CSAPSVGQAYEQYF. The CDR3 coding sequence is TGCAGTGCCCCCAGCGTAGGGCAGGCCTACGAGCAGTACTTC.

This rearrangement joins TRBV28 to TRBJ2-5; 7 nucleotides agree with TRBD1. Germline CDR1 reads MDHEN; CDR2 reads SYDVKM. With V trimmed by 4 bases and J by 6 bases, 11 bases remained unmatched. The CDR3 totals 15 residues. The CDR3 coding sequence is TGTGCCAGCAGTTCTGAAACCGACAGGGAAAAGACCCAGTACTTC. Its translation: CASSSETDREKTQYF.

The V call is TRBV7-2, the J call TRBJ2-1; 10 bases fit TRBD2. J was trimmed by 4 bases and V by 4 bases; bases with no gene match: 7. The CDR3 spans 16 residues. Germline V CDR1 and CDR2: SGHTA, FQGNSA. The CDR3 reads CASSYLAGGVYNEQFF. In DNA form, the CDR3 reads TGTGCCAGCAGCTACTTAGCGGGGGGAGTTTACAATGAGCAGTTCTTC.

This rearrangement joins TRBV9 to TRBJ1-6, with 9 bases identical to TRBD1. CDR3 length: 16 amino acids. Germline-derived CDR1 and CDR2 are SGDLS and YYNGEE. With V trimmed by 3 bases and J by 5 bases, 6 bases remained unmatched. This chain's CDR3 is CASSAQGADNNSPLHF. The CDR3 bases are TGTGCCAGCAGCGCACAGGGGGCGGATAATAATTCACCCCTCCACTTT.

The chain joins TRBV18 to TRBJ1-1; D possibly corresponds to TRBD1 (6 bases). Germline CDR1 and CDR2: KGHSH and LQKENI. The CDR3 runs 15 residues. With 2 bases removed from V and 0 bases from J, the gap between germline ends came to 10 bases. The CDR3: CASSPWTAMNTEAFF. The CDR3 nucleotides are TGTGCCAGCTCACCATGGACAGCTATGAACACTGAAGCTTTCTTT.

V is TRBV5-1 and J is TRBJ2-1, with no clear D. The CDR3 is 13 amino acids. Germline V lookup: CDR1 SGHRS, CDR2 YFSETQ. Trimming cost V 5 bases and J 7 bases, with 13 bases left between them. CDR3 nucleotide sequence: TGCGCCAGCAGTTCCAGACTTGGGAATGAGCAGTTCTTC. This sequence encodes CASSSRLGNEQFF.

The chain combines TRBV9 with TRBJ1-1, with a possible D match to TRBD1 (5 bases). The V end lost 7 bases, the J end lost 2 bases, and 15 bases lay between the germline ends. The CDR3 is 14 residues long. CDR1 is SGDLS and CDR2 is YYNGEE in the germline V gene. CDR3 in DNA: TGTGCCAGCTCTAGTGGACAAACCAACACTGAAGCTTTCTTT. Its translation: CASSSGQTNTEAFF.

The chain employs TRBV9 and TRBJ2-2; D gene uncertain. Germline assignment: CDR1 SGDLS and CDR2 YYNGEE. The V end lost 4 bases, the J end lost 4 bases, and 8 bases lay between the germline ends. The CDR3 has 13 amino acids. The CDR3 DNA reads TGTGCCAGCAGCTTCACTGGCACCGGGGAGCTGTTTTTT. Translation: CASSFTGTGELFF.

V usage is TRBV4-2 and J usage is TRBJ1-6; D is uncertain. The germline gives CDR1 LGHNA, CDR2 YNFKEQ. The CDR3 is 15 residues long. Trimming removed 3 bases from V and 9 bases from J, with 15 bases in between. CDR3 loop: CASSQEFFSSSPLHF. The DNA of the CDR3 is TGTGCCAGCAGCCAGGAGTTCTTCTCCAGTTCACCCCTCCACTTT.

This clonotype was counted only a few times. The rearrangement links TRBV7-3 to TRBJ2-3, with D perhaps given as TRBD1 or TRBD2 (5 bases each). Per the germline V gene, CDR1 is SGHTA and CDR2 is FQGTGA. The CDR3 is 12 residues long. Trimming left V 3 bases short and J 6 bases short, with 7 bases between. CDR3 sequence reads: CASSLGEDTQYF. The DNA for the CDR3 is TGTGCCAGCAGCTTGGGGGAGGATACGCAGTATTTT.

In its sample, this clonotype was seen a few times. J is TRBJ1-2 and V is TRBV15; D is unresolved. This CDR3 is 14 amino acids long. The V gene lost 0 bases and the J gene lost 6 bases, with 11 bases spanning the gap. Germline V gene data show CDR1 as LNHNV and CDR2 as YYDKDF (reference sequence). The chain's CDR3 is CATSRDNTLNGYTF. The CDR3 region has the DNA TGTGCCACCAGCAGAGATAACACTTTGAATGGCTACACCTTC.

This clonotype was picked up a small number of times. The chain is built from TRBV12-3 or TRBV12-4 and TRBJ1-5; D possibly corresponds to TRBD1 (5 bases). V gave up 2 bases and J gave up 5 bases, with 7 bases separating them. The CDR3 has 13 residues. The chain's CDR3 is CASSLYRYQPQHF. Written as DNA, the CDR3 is TGTGCCAGCAGTTTATACAGGTATCAGCCCCAGCATTTT.

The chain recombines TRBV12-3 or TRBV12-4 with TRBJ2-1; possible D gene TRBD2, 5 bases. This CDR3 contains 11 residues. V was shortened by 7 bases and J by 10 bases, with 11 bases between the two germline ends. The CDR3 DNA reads TGTGCCAGCACAATAGGGAGCGAGCAGTTCTTC. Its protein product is CASTIGSEQFF.

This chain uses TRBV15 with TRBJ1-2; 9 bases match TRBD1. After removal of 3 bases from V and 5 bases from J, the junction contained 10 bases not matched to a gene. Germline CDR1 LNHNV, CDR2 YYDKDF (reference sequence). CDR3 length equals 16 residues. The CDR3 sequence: CATSSPRGQGFYGYTF. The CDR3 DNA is TGTGCCACCAGCAGCCCCCGGGGACAGGGCTTTTATGGCTACACCTTC.

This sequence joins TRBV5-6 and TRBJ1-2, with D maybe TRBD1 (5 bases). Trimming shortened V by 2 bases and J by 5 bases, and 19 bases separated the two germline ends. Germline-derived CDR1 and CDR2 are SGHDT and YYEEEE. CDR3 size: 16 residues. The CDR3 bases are TGTGCCAGCAGCTTCAGGGTAACGGCGTGGGGATATGGCTACACCTTC. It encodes CASSFRVTAWGYGYTF.

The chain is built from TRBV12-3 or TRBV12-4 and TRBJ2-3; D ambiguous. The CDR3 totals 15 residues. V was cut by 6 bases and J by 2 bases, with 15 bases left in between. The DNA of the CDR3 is TGTGCCAGCAGCCTCCCTAACGGCCTCACAGATACGCAGTATTTT. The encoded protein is CASSLPNGLTDTQYF.

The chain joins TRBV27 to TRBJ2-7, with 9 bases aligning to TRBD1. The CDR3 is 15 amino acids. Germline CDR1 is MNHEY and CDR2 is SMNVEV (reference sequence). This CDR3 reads CASSYRGPSSYEQFV. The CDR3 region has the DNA TGTGCCAGCAGTTACAGGGGGCCTAGCTCCTACGAGCAGTTCGTC.